The rows below give T cell receptor beta chains drawn from one sample of a study of long-term antiretroviral therapy in people with HIV. Sequencing was performed with immunoSEQ multiplex PCR; in TCRdb, only in-frame clones are kept and a portion is missing. This table has more than 15,000 clones, 70% to 85% appearing once. Sample: unsorted PBMCs, taken 1.5 years before starting antiretroviral therapy. All receptors derive from a woman aged 45-65 years with HIV. The conserved cysteine and the conserved F or W are not part of the CDR3 here.

v_call	j_call	cdr3_aa
TRBV6-1	TRBJ1-4	ASSENSYTEKLF
TRBV19	TRBJ1-5	ASDRERLGNQPQH
TRBV4-1	TRBJ1-6	ASSQEGVLSPLH
TRBV5-4	TRBJ1-2	ASSFPGTGIYGYT
TRBV30	TRBJ1-1	AWTGWTEAF
TRBV7-9	TRBJ2-1	ASSPRMNNNEQF
TRBV4-1	TRBJ2-6	ASSQAQGGPSGANVLT
TRBV11-2	TRBJ1-6	ASSFQQGTNSPLH
TRBV12-5	TRBJ1-1	ASGLAVSGTEAF
TRBV2	TRBJ1-5	ASSGTDSNQPQH
TRBV10-3	TRBJ2-1	AISEGGDRVRNEQF
TRBV30	TRBJ1-3	AWSNNLGSGNTIY
TRBV2	TRBJ2-3	ASSAGLAGGALSTDTQY
TRBV6-5	TRBJ2-3	ASIPSGTDTQY
TRBV14	TRBJ2-5	ASSQMYQETQY
TRBV27	TRBJ1-1	ASSSLQRATEAF
TRBV7-2	TRBJ2-2	ASSRGWTGTNTGELF
TRBV30	TRBJ1-6	AWSVNGGRSLH
TRBV19	TRBJ1-1	ASSSVTGQVVGAF
TRBV4-1	TRBJ2-3	ASSDYGDTQY
TRBV11-2	TRBJ2-7	ASSLVQGRTYEQY
TRBV4-1	TRBJ1-4	ASSHPDRGEKLF
TRBV14	TRBJ1-4	ASSRQGPPEKLF
TRBV6-5	TRBJ1-3	ASSPVRAGNTIY
TRBV5-5	TRBJ1-2	ASSLVPDRGLDT
TRBV2	TRBJ1-1	ASSAETMNTEAF
TRBV5-1	TRBJ1-2	ASAATGALGYGYT
TRBV27	TRBJ1-2	ASSSFDSGGYGYT
TRBV6-1	TRBJ2-3	ASSDGPRITQY
TRBV11-3	TRBJ2-3	ASSLRGSAPPTDTQY
TRBV12-5	TRBJ1-3	ASGLVALQSSGNTIY
TRBV5-1	TRBJ2-3	ASSLEGTPVTDTQY
TRBV28	TRBJ2-7	ASSSGGVHLSEQY
TRBV5-6	TRBJ2-1	ASIPRGHSYNEQF
TRBV19	TRBJ2-1	ASSIVAGAYNEQF
TRBV2	TRBJ2-2	ASSRQGNTGELF
TRBV7-9	TRBJ2-7	ASGLAGGYEQY
TRBV6-1	TRBJ1-4	ASRTHRDEKLF
TRBV6-5	TRBJ2-1	ASREGLAGHNEQF
TRBV7-2	TRBJ2-1	ASSFSGGANEQF
TRBV11-3	TRBJ2-3	ASSLQGGGDTQY